This record covers a single TCR beta chain. Its antigen is not known. Using immunoSEQ multiplex PCR, the repertoire was profiled, and TCRdb retains in-frame clones only, with some absent. The table includes 150,000 or so clones, about nine tenths detected once. This CDR3 contains 14 residues. The V end was cut by 2 bases, the J end by 8 bases, with 15 bases between. Germline values: CDR1 SGHTA, CDR2 FQGNSA. This sample is drawn from a study of T cell responses to AZD1222 COVID-19 vaccine. The study, taken as a whole, reports: Repertoires were collected only later (after the peak T cell response had occurred). Baseline antibody screening turned up just six seropositive AZD1222 recipients. Spike-wide vaccine-associated CD4 TCRs dominated at 160-218 and 743-854. Clonal diversity was possibly underestimated, and white British individuals and females predominated among donors.

The sequencing here drew on peripheral blood, taken on day 0 of AZD1222 vaccination. The receptor was derived from an adult in good health. The V call is TRBV7-2, the J call TRBJ1-2; D possibly corresponds to TRBD1 (5 bases). The CDR3 is CASSLRLTGAGYTF. The CDR3 bases are TGTGCCAGCAGCTTACGTTTAACAGGTGCGGGCTACACCTTC.